This T cell receptor beta chain stems from a study of blood T cells in healthy people across ages. This clonotype came up a few times. The CDR3 has 11 residues. V was trimmed by 5 bases and J by 4 bases, leaving 9 bases between them. Germline CDR1 reads SQVTM; CDR2 reads ANQGSEA. Primed by a sample-barcoded 5' primer and a J-beta primer mix, a second PCR proceeded for 7 to 11 cycles. TCRdb independently ran MiXCR on the 5' RACE reads; one entry per CDR3 protein. The table lists approximately 780,000 distinct CDR3 sequences, roughly 26% of them singletons. The same sample was also used in a study of T cells of mothers and their children.

Sequencing input: blood. This clonotype was sampled from a boy aged 5-17 years in good health. This sequence joins TRBV29-1 and TRBJ2-7; perhaps TRBD2 as D (5 bases). The CDR3 bases are TGCAGCGTTCTTGAGGGTTACGAGCAGTACTTC. Residues: CSVLEGYEQYF.